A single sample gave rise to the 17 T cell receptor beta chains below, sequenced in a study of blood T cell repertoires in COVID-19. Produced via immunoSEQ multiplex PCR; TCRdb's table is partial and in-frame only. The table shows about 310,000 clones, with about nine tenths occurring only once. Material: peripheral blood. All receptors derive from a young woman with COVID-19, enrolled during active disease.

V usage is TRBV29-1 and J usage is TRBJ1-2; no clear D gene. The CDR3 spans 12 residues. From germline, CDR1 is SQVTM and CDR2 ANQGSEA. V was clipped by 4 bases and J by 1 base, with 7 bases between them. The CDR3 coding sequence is TGCAGCGTTGGAACGGTTAACTATGGCTACACCTTC. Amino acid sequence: CSVGTVNYGYTF.

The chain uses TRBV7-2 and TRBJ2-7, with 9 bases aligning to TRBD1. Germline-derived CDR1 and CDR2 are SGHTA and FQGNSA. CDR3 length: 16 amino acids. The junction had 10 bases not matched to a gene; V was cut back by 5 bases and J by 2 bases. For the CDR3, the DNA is TGTGCCAGCAGCGTCTCGGCCGGGACAGGGACCTACGAGCAGTACTTC. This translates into CASSVSAGTGTYEQYF.

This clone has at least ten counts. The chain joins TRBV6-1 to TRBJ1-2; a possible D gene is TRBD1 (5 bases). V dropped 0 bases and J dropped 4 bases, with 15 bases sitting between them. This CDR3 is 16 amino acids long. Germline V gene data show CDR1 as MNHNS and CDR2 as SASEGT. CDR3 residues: CASSEAGGNGGYGYTF. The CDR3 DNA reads TGTGCCAGCAGTGAAGCCGGGGGGAACGGAGGCTATGGCTACACCTTC.

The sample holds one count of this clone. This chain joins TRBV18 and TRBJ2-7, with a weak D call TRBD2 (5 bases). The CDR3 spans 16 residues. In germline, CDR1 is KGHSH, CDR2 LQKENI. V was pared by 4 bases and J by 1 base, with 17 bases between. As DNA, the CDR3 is TGTGCCAGCTCACGCGAAAAACTGGGAGAGTCCTACGAGCAGTACTTC. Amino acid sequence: CASSREKLGESYEQYF.

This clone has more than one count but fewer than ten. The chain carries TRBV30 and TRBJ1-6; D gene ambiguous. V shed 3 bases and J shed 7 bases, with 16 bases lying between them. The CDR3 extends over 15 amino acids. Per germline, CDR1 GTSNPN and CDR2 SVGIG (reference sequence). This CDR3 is CAWSAFTIGNSPLHF. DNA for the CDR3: TGTGCCTGGAGCGCCTTCACAATCGGGAATTCACCCCTCCACTTT.

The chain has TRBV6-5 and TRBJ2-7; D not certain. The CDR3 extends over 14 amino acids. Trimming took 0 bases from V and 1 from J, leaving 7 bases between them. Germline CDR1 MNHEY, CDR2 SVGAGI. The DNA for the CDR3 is TGTGCCAGCAGTTACTCCTCCAGGTCCTACGAGCAGTACTTC. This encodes CASSYSSRSYEQYF.

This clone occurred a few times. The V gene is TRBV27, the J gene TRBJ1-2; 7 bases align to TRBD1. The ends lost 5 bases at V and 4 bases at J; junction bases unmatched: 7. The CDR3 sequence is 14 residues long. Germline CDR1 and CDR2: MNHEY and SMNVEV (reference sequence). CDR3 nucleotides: TGTGCCAGCAGTCACAACAGGGGCCCCTATGGCTACACCTTC. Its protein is CASSHNRGPYGYTF.

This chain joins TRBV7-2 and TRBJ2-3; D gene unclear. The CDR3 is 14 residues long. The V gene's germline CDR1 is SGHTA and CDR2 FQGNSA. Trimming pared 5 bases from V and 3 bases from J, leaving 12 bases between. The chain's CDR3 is CASSQLDLTDTQYF. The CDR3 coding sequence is TGTGCCAGCAGCCAACTCGACTTAACAGATACGCAGTATTTT.

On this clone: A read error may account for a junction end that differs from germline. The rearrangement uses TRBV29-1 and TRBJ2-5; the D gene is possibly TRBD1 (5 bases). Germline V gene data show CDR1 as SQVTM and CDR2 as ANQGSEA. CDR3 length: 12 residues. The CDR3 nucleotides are TGCAGCGTCGAAGTGGACACGACGACCCAGTACTTC. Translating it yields CSVEVDTTTQYF.

CDR3 protein: CASGLVIRDNPGELFF. Here the CDR3 DNA reads TGTGCTAGTGGTTTGGTAATCCGGGACAATCCCGGGGAGCTGTTTTTT. The J gene is TRBJ2-2, the V gene TRBV12-5; TRBD1 is a possible D gene (6 bases). The germline V and J ends were trimmed by 0 bases and 6 bases, with 14 bases remaining between them. Germline-derived CDR1 and CDR2 are LGHNT and FRNRAP. CDR3 length equals 16 residues. Filled out from reference TRBV12-5 and TRBJ2-2, the complete variable domain reads DARVTQTPRHKVTEMGQEVTMRCQPILGHNTVFWYRQTMMQGLELLAYFRNRAPLDDSGMPKDRFSAEMPDATLATLKIQPSEPRDSAVYFCASGLVIRDNPGELFFGEGSRLTVL.

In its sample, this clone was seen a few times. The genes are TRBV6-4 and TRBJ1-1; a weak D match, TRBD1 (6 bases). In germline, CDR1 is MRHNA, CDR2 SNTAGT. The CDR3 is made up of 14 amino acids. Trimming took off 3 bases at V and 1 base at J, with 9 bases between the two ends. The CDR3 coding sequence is TGTGCCAGCAGTGAAGGCAGGGGGAACACTGAAGCTTTCTTT. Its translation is CASSEGRGNTEAFF.

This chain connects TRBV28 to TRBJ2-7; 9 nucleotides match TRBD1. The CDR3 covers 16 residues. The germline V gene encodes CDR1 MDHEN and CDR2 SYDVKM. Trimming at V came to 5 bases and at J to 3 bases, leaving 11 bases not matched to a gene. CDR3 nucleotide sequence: TGTGCCAGCAGTCTAGACTCCGGGACAGGGCACTACGAGCAGTACTTC. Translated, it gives CASSLDSGTGHYEQYF.

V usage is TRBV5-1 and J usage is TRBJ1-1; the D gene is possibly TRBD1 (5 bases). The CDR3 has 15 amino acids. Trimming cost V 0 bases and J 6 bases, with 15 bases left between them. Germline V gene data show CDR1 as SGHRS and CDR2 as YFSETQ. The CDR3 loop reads CASSLEAGRFSEAFF. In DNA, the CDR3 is TGCGCCAGCAGCTTGGAGGCAGGGAGGTTTTCTGAAGCTTTCTTT.

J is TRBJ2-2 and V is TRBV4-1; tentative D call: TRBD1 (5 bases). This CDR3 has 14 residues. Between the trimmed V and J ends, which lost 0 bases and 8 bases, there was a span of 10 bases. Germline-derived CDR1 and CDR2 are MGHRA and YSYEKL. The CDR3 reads CASSQEEGVGELFF. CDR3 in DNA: TGCGCCAGCAGCCAAGAGGAAGGGGTGGGGGAGCTGTTTTTT.

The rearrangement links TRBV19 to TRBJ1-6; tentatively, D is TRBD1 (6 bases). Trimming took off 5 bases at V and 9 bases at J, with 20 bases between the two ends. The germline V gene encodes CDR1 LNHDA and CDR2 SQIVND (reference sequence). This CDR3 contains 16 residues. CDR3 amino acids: CASSPGTNGFTSPLHF. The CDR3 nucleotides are TGTGCCAGTAGTCCGGGGACAAACGGATTCACTTCACCCCTCCACTTT.

CDR3 sequence: CASTRGTDTQYF. The CDR3 region has the DNA TGTGCCAGCACCCGGGGCACAGATACGCAGTATTTT. The chain has TRBV6-1 and TRBJ2-3; no definite D call. Germline V gene sequence: CDR1 MNHNS, CDR2 SASEGT. Trimming took 7 bases from V and 1 from J, leaving 6 bases between them. This CDR3 is built from 12 residues.

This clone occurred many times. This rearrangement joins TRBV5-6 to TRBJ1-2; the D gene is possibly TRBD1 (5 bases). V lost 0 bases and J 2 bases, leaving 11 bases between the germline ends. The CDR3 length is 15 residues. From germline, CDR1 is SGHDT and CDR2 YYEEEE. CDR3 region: CASSLAGRTNYGYTF. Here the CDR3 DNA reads TGTGCCAGCAGCTTGGCTGGCCGGACAAACTATGGCTACACCTTC.